A single sample is the source of the 19 T cell receptor beta chains below, sequenced in a study of CD8+ T cells in alopecia areata. TCR sequencing used cDNA made by reverse transcription of extracted RNA. Libraries were prepared by immunoSEQ multiplex PCR; TCRdb keeps only in-frame clonotypes and omits some of them. The repertoire holds under 250,000 clones, with about 60% as singletons. The sequencing used CD4+ T cells sorted from blood, collected at week 0. Receptors originate from a human donor with alopecia areata.

The chain uses TRBV27 and TRBJ1-6; D possibly corresponds to TRBD1 (5 bases). V lost 2 bases and J lost 9, with 14 bases in between. This CDR3 region has 15 residues. Germline lookup yields CDR1 MNHEY and CDR2 SMNVEV (reference sequence). CDR3 amino acids: CASSLVGPSSSPLHF. Here the CDR3 DNA reads TGTGCCAGCAGTTTAGTGGGACCCTCTAGTTCACCCCTCCACTTT.

This chain links TRBV4-1 with TRBJ2-5; D gene ambiguous. Germline V gene data show CDR1 as MGHRA and CDR2 as YSYEKL. The V gene lost 0 bases and the J gene lost 5 bases, with 7 bases spanning the gap. This CDR3 region has 13 residues. The DNA of the CDR3 is TGCGCCAGCAGCCAAGATTACTGGGAGACCCAGTACTTC. Translated, it gives CASSQDYWETQYF.

The rearrangement joins TRBV30 to TRBJ1-4; D perhaps matches TRBD1 (5 bases). The CDR3 sequence is 12 residues long. The V end was cut by 4 bases, the J end by 8 bases, with 11 bases between. The germline V gene has CDR1 GTSNPN and CDR2 SVGIG (reference sequence). CDR3 DNA: TGTGCCTGGAAAGGGGAGGGCGAAAAACTGTTTTTT. This codes for CAWKGEGEKLFF.

This clone was counted between two and nine times. The chain links TRBV9 to TRBJ2-3, with 9 bases fitting TRBD2. The J segment lost 2 bases and the V segment lost 4 bases, leaving 5 bases of the junction unmatched. The CDR3 is 15 amino acids. Per germline, CDR1 SGDLS and CDR2 YYNGEE. The CDR3 DNA reads as TGTGCCAGCAGCCTGAGCGGGGGGCCCACAGATACGCAGTATTTT. This codes for CASSLSGGPTDTQYF.

The chain carries TRBV19 and TRBJ2-5; TRBD1 aligns across 10 bases. The CDR3 sequence is 13 residues long. After removal of 5 bases from V and 4 bases from J, the junction contained 1 base not matched to a gene. The germline gives CDR1 LNHDA, CDR2 SQIVND (reference sequence). The DNA of the CDR3 is TGTGCCAGTAGTGACAGGGGGCGAGAGACCCAGTACTTC. Its translation is CASSDRGRETQYF.

This chain connects TRBV11-2 to TRBJ2-1; 9 positions agree with TRBD2. After removal of 1 base from V and 5 bases from J, the junction contained 6 bases not matched to a gene. Germline CDR1 SGHAT, CDR2 FQNNGV. The CDR3 loop spans 16 amino acids. In nucleotides, the CDR3 is TGTGCCAGCAGCTTAGCTCTAGCGGGACTGAACAATGAGCAGTTCTTC. This sequence encodes CASSLALAGLNNEQFF.

The rearrangement joins TRBV25-1 to TRBJ2-7; D ambiguous. Germline values: CDR1 MGHDK, CDR2 SYGVNS. V was cut by 7 bases and J by 5 bases, with 18 bases left in between. There are 14 residues in the CDR3. CDR3 bases: TGTGCCAGCATCCCAGCAGGAACTGACCACGAGCAGTACTTC. Translating it yields CASIPAGTDHEQYF.

This clone occurred once. The chain combines TRBV4-1 with TRBJ1-2; 9 bases fit TRBD1. The V and J ends lost 0 bases and 2 bases, in that order; junction bases with no gene match: 4. CDR1 and CDR2 (germline): MGHRA, YSYEKL. The CDR3 loop spans 16 amino acids. CDR3 sequence: CASSQETGTGNYGYTF. The CDR3 DNA sequence: TGCGCCAGCAGCCAAGAGACCGGGACAGGGAACTATGGCTACACCTTC.

The V gene is TRBV7-9, the J gene TRBJ2-2; D is uncertain. Germline CDR1 is SEHNR and CDR2 is FQNEAQ (reference sequence). The CDR3 is 13 amino acids. Trimming stripped 6 bases from V and 8 bases from J, with 13 bases between. The CDR3 sequence: CASSPGPTGELFF. The DNA for the CDR3 is TGTGCCAGCAGTCCAGGACCCACGGGGGAGCTGTTTTTT.

This clone was detected once. The J gene is TRBJ1-5, the V gene TRBV29-1; 7 bases match TRBD1. From germline, CDR1 is SQVTM and CDR2 ANQGSEA. The CDR3 length is 13 residues. V dropped 7 bases and J dropped 9; count of bases not matched to a gene: 12. CDR3 bases: TGCAGCGCCGGGGACAGACCAACAGGGCCCCAGCATTTT. The encoded protein is CSAGDRPTGPQHF.

The J gene is TRBJ1-2, the V gene TRBV9; D call uncertain. The CDR3 consists of 12 residues. Germline loops: CDR1 SGDLS, CDR2 YYNGEE. Trimming took off 4 bases at V and 8 bases at J, with 12 bases between the two ends. CDR3 sequence reads: CASSPLEGGYTF. The CDR3, as DNA: TGTGCCAGCAGCCCCCTCGAAGGGGGCTACACCTTC.

This clone was seen a few times. The chain employs TRBV5-1 and TRBJ2-7, with D unresolved. This CDR3 is built from 14 residues. Germline-derived CDR1 and CDR2 are SGHRS and YFSETQ. Trimming cost V 1 base and J 1 base, with 9 bases left between them. The CDR3 is CASSLSGYSYEQYF. The CDR3 DNA reads as TGCGCCAGCAGCTTGTCCGGCTATTCCTACGAGCAGTACTTC.

This clone was detected only a few times. J is TRBJ1-6 and V is TRBV30, with D uncertain. The CDR3 spans 12 residues. V gave up 2 bases and J gave up 10 bases, with 9 bases separating them. Germline CDR1 reads GTSNPN; CDR2 reads SVGIG (reference sequence). The CDR3 DNA reads TGTGCCTGGAGTCCTATCCACTCACCCCTCCACTTT. Protein product: CAWSPIHSPLHF.

The chain couples TRBV10-2 to TRBJ1-1; 8 bases fit TRBD1. This CDR3 has 15 amino acids. Losses at the gene ends were 6 bases for V and 0 bases for J; bases not matched to a gene: 6. Germline V gene data show CDR1 as WSHSY and CDR2 as SAAADI. CDR3 coding DNA: TGCGCCAGCAGGGGACAGGAGGGTATGAACACTGAAGCTTTCTTT. Its protein product is CASRGQEGMNTEAFF.

The chain recombines TRBV7-2 with TRBJ1-2; 8 bases are a match to TRBD1. The CDR3 loop spans 16 amino acids. The germline V gene has CDR1 SGHTA and CDR2 FQGNSA. The junction had 6 bases not matched to a gene; V was cut back by 3 bases and J by 0 bases. The CDR3 sequence: CASSFGTGASNYGYTF. In nucleotides, the CDR3 is TGTGCCAGCAGCTTTGGGACAGGAGCCTCTAACTATGGCTACACCTTC.

This clone was seen a handful of times. V and J are TRBV30 and TRBJ1-5; perhaps TRBD1 as D (5 bases). Germline CDR1 GTSNPN, CDR2 SVGIG (reference sequence). V lost 0 bases and J lost 9, with 18 bases in between. The CDR3 extends over 15 amino acids. Here the CDR3 reads CAWSVGAPRDVPQHF. CDR3 sequence (DNA): TGTGCCTGGAGTGTAGGGGCACCCAGGGATGTGCCCCAGCATTTT.

V usage is TRBV6-4 and J usage is TRBJ2-6; no reliable D call. Looked up from germline, CDR1 is MRHNA and CDR2 is SNTAGT. The CDR3 runs 15 residues. The V end lost 6 bases, the J end lost 0 bases, and 9 bases lay between the germline ends. The CDR3 DNA reads as TGTGCCAGCAGCACCCGGGTCTCTGGGGCCAACGTCCTGACTTTC. Protein: CASSTRVSGANVLTF.

Concerning this clone itself: Other DNA sequences from this sample encode an identical CDR3 as well. The chain carries TRBV29-1 and TRBJ1-2; maybe TRBD1 (6 bases). The germline V and J ends were trimmed by 4 bases and 4 bases, with 7 bases remaining between them. CDR1 and CDR2 (germline): SQVTM, ANQGSEA. The CDR3 has 11 amino acids. The CDR3 spells CSVGTVYGYTF. In DNA, the CDR3 is TGCAGCGTTGGGACAGTCTATGGCTACACCTTC.

The chain recombines TRBV4-2 with TRBJ1-2; D is ambiguous. CDR3 size: 15 residues. Germline V CDR1 and CDR2: LGHNA, YNFKEQ. V gave up 1 base and J gave up 6 bases, with 15 bases separating them. CDR3 residues: CASSQGRIVRHGYTF. CDR3 DNA: TGTGCCAGCAGCCAAGGCCGAATTGTACGACATGGCTACACCTTC.